Shown below are 18 T cell receptor beta chains from a single sample sequenced in a study of T cells in women clearing cervical HPV infection. Assay used: immunoSEQ multiplex PCR; TCRdb lists only in-frame clones, some missing. The sample's table shows over 15,000 clones. Sequenced sample: blood buffy coat. Source of these receptors: a woman between 18 and 70 years old with a cervical HPV16 infection that either progressed to CIN3+ or cleared (not recorded which).

Details on this clone: The CDR3 goes on 3 residues after the read ends, and that part is filled in from the germline J gene. The chain combines TRBV27 with TRBJ1-2; unclear D gene. This CDR3 has 13 residues. CDR1 is MNHEY, CDR2 SMNVEV, per germline (reference sequence). The CDR3 here is CASSPRGYQGYTF. CDR3 DNA, as far as it was read: TGTGCCAGCAGTCCGCGAGGGTATCAAGGC.

This clone is medium-sized by frequency. The read finishes 3 residues shy of the CDR3 end, and the germline J gene is used to complete it. This chain uses TRBV18 with TRBJ2-1; possibly TRBD1 or TRBD2 for D (5 bases each). Germline loops: CDR1 KGHSH, CDR2 LQKENI. Trimming pared 2 bases from V and 9 bases from J, leaving 14 bases between. This CDR3 comprises 14 residues. The CDR3 sequence is CASSPGRGVSEQFF. The CDR3 bases that were read are TGTGCCAGCTCACCAGGGCGAGGGGTCAGTGAG. Based on the CDR3 plus reference TRBV18 and TRBJ2-1, the full variable domain is NAGVMQNPRHLVRRRGQEARLRCSPMKGHSHVYWYRQLPEEGLKFMVYLQKENIIDESGMPKERFSAEFPKEGPSILRIQQVVRGDSAAYFCASSPGRGVSEQFFGPGTRLTVL.

To note about this clone: The read halts 3 residues ahead of the CDR3 end, with the missing end drawn from the germline J gene. This rearrangement joins TRBV19 to TRBJ2-1; D is unclear. V lost 3 bases and J 9 bases, leaving 12 bases between the germline ends. CDR1 is LNHDA and CDR2 is SQIVND in the germline V gene (reference sequence). This CDR3 is built from 13 residues. The part of the CDR3 DNA that was read is TGTGCCAGTAGTATCCCCCCCAGTTCTGAG. It specifies CASSIPPSSE. The full CDR3 protein is CASSIPPSSEQFF. Combining the CDR3 with reference TRBV19 and TRBJ2-1 gives the whole variable domain DGGITQSPKYLFRKEGQNVTLSCEQNLNHDAMYWYRQDPGQGLRLIYYSQIVNDFQKGDIAEGYSVSREKKESFPLTVTSAQKNPTAFYLCASSIPPSSEQFFGPGTRLTVL.

This clone is identified as medium-sized (0.01 to 0.1%) from frequency. The read finishes 3 residues shy of the CDR3 end, and the germline J gene is used to complete it. The V gene is TRBV29-1, the J gene TRBJ1-1, with D perhaps matching TRBD1 (5 bases). Trimming removed 3 bases at V and 5 bases at J, with 13 bases between. This CDR3 spans 13 amino acids. Germline CDR1 and CDR2: SQVTM and ANQGSEA. Partial CDR3 DNA: TGCAGCGTTGAGATTAATCAGGGAACTGAA. Its protein product is CSVEINQGTE. The whole CDR3 region reads CSVEINQGTEAFF. Based on the CDR3 plus reference TRBV29-1 and TRBJ1-1, the full variable domain is SAVISQKPSRDICQRGTSLTIQCQVDSQVTMMFWYRQQPGQSLTLIATANQGSEATYESGFVIDKFPISRPNLTFSTLTVSNMSPEDSSIYLCSVEINQGTEAFFGQGTRLTVV.

Notes on this clone: The read falls 3 residues short of the CDR3 end, and the missing part is taken from the germline J gene. The rearrangement uses TRBV5-1 and TRBJ2-7, with D maybe TRBD2 (6 bases). The germline V gene has CDR1 SGHRS and CDR2 YFSETQ. The CDR3 loop spans 16 amino acids. V lost 2 bases and J lost 0, with 15 bases in between. Incomplete CDR3 DNA: TGCGCCAGCAGCTTCCGTCCGGGACTCGTCTCCTACGAG. Translated: CASSFRPGLVSYE. Given in full, the CDR3 is CASSFRPGLVSYEQYF.

As concerns this clone: From the germline J gene comes the end of the CDR3, since the read stops 3 residues before it. The chain carries TRBV14 and TRBJ2-2; D is uncertain. CDR3 size: 15 residues. Trimming cost V 3 bases and J 0 bases, with 8 bases left between them. The germline CDR1 and CDR2 sequences are SGHDN and FVKESK. CDR3 residues: CASSHIPANTGELFF. CDR3 bases read: TGTGCCAGCAGCCATATTCCAGCGAACACCGGGGAG.

Worth noting for this clone: The CDR3 end falls 3 residues outside the read, so it is completed with the germline J gene. The V call is TRBV10-3, the J call TRBJ2-3; 8 bases line up with TRBD1. This CDR3 region has 14 residues. CDR1 is ENHRY and CDR2 is SYGVKD in the germline V gene. Partial CDR3 DNA: TGTGCCATCAGTGAGTCGTGGACAGGGACAACG. This sequence encodes CAISESWTGTT. The CDR3 reads in full as CAISESWTGTTQYF.

Comment on this clone: The read ends 3 residues before the CDR3 terminus; that terminus is restored from the germline J gene. The genes are TRBV5-4 and TRBJ1-2; D may be TRBD1 (5 bases). Trimming pared 3 bases from V and 5 bases from J, leaving 11 bases between. The germline V gene has CDR1 SGHNT and CDR2 YYREEE (reference sequence). This CDR3 is 13 amino acids long. CDR3 bases read: TGTGCCAGCAGCTCCAGGGTGGGGTATGGC. Translation: CASSSRVGYG. The entire CDR3 sequence reads CASSSRVGYGYTF.

The CDR3 sequence is CASSEAERREAFF. The covered CDR3 bases are TGTGCCAGCAGTGAAGCGGAGCGGAGAGAA. V usage is TRBV2 and J usage is TRBJ1-1; no reliable D call. The read terminates 3 residues before the CDR3 end, so the remaining end is supplied by the germline J gene. CDR1 and CDR2 from the germline V gene are SNHLY and FYNNEI. The CDR3 extends over 13 amino acids.

With regard to this clone: At one boundary the junction diverges from the germline segment, which might be a read error. Read coverage stops 3 residues before the CDR3 terminus; the germline J gene supplies the remainder. The J gene is TRBJ1-1, the V gene TRBV24-1, with a tentative D call TRBD1 (5 bases). The germline V gene encodes CDR1 KGHDR and CDR2 SFDVKD. The CDR3 runs 13 residues. The CDR3 bases that were read are TGTGCCACCAGTGATTACAGGAACGCTGAA. It specifies CATSDYRNAE. The whole CDR3 sequence is CATSDYRNAEAFF.

The chain's CDR3 is CARTGQGGFGYGYTF. The part of the CDR3 DNA that was read is TGTGCCCGCACAGGACAGGGGGGCTTCGGCTATGGC. The chain recombines TRBV30 with TRBJ1-2; 10 bases map to TRBD1. The read terminates 3 residues before the CDR3 end, so the remaining end is supplied by the germline J gene. The ends lost 8 bases at V and 4 bases at J; junction bases unmatched: 13. Germline V gene sequence: CDR1 GTSNPN, CDR2 SVGIG (reference sequence). This CDR3 is built from 15 residues. Supplemented by reference TRBV30 and TRBJ1-2, the full variable domain reads SQTIHQWPATLVQPVGSPLSLECTVEGTSNPNLYWYRQAAGRGLQLLFYSVGIGQISSEVPQNLSASRPQDRQFILSSKKLLLSDSGFYLCARTGQGGFGYGYTFGSGTRLTVV.

The CDR3 bases that were read are TGTGCCAGCACCGAGGGCTACGAG. This translates into CASTEGYE. The entire CDR3 protein is CASTEGYEQYF. The chain has TRBV2 and TRBJ2-7; weak D call: TRBD2 (5 bases). The read falls 3 residues short of the CDR3 end, and the missing part is taken from the germline J gene. Trimming shortened V by 7 bases and J by 3 bases, and 7 bases separated the two germline ends. The CDR3 has 11 amino acids. CDR1 and CDR2 from the germline V gene are SNHLY and FYNNEI.

About this clone: Its ends do not fully match the called genes, so a read error is possible. The CDR3 is cut off 3 residues early in the read; its end comes from the germline J gene. The V and J genes are TRBV30 and TRBJ2-4, with 7 bases aligning to TRBD1. Germline lookup yields CDR1 GTSNPN and CDR2 SVGIG (reference sequence). The CDR3 runs 14 residues. The CDR3 region is CAGSKTGAKNIQYF. The CDR3 bases that were read are TGTGCCGGGAGTAAGACAGGGGCCAAAAACATT.

CDR3 amino acids: CASSPQSGVSYNEQFF. The CDR3 bases that were read are TGTGCCAGCAGCCCCCAAAGCGGAGTCTCCTACAATGAG. The rearrangement uses TRBV7-3 and TRBJ2-1; D may be TRBD2 (5 bases). The read is 3 residues too short to cover the CDR3 end, so that end is filled in from the germline J gene. The germline gives CDR1 SGHTA, CDR2 FQGTGA. The V and J ends lost 5 bases and 0 bases respectively, with 14 bases between them. This CDR3 contains 16 residues.

This clone registers medium-sized by frequency. The CDR3 end is not reached by the read, which stops 3 residues before it; the germline J gene fills it in. The chain recombines TRBV18 with TRBJ2-1, with D uncertain. This CDR3 contains 11 residues. V was pared by 5 bases and J by 8 bases, with 7 bases between. Germline-derived CDR1 and CDR2 are KGHSH and LQKENI. Partial CDR3 DNA: TGTGCCAGCTCATACCTACATGAG. Protein: CASSYLHE. The full-length CDR3 reads as CASSYLHEQFF. Together with reference TRBV18 and TRBJ2-1, the CDR3 gives the full variable domain: NAGVMQNPRHLVRRRGQEARLRCSPMKGHSHVYWYRQLPEEGLKFMVYLQKENIIDESGMPKERFSAEFPKEGPSILRIQQVVRGDSAAYFCASSYLHEQFFGPGTRLTVL.

About this clone itself: The CDR3 goes on 3 residues after the read ends, and that part is filled in from the germline J gene. The J gene is TRBJ2-7, the V gene TRBV5-6, with D possibly TRBD1 on 6 matching bases. The CDR3 runs 15 residues. Germline V gene sequence: CDR1 SGHDT, CDR2 YYEEEE. Trimming removed 7 bases at V and 3 bases at J, with 20 bases between. The sequenced part of the CDR3 DNA is TGTGCCAGCGGGCCCAATGAGGACAGATACTACGAG. This encodes CASGPNEDRYYE. The CDR3 as a whole reads CASGPNEDRYYEQYF.

Turning to this clone: The read finishes 3 residues shy of the CDR3 end, and the germline J gene is used to complete it. V and J are TRBV6-4 and TRBJ1-5, with 10 positions matching TRBD1. The CDR3 runs 15 residues. With V trimmed by 3 bases and J by 4 bases, 3 bases remained unmatched. Germline V gene data show CDR1 as MRHNA and CDR2 as SNTAGT. CDR3 DNA (partial): TGTGCCAGCAGTGAGACAGGGGGCTTTAATCAGCCC. This codes for CASSETGGFNQP. The entire CDR3 sequence reads CASSETGGFNQPQHF.

Remarks on this clone: From the germline J gene comes the end of the CDR3, since the read stops 3 residues before it. At the DNA level, this CDR3 is encoded by other sequences in the same sample as well. This chain links TRBV18 with TRBJ2-3, with D possibly being TRBD1 (5 bases). The CDR3 is 15 residues long. Trimming removed 3 bases from V and 0 bases from J, with 10 bases in between. Germline V lookup: CDR1 KGHSH, CDR2 LQKENI. The sequenced CDR3 bases are TGTGCCAGCTCACCGGGGCTACCTAGCACAGATACG. Amino acid sequence: CASSPGLPSTDT. The CDR3, in full, reads CASSPGLPSTDTQYF.